One sample yielded the 13 T cell receptor beta chains listed below, sequenced in a study of control samples from healthy donors and cancer patients. Profiling relied on immunoSEQ multiplex PCR, and the TCRdb table lists in-frame clones only, not all of them. The table has about 120,000 clones, roughly nine tenths seen once. The sequenced material came from blood. These receptors all come from a man between 45 and 60 years old in good health.

The V call is TRBV6-5, the J call TRBJ1-2; D is ambiguous. V lost 0 bases, J lost 4 bases, and 15 bases lay in between. The CDR3 is 16 amino acids. Germline CDR1 and CDR2: MNHEY and SVGAGI. The CDR3 coding sequence is TGTGCCAGCAGTTACTCGTACCCGCGCGTCGGCTATGGCTACACCTTC. It yields the protein CASSYSYPRVGYGYTF.

This rearrangement joins TRBV9 to TRBJ1-1, with D maybe TRBD1 (5 bases). Germline CDR1 SGDLS, CDR2 YYNGEE. Deletions cut 2 bases from V and 3 bases from J, with 14 bases between. This CDR3 is 15 amino acids long. The CDR3 coding sequence is TGTGCCAGCAGCGTCCGGGACCGGCTCTACACTGAAGCTTTCTTT. It translates to CASSVRDRLYTEAFF. Variable domain in full (rest from reference TRBV9 and TRBJ1-1): DSGVTQTPKHLITATGQRVTLRCSPRSGDLSVYWYQQSLDQGLQFLIQYYNGEERAKGNILERFSAQQFPDLHSELNLSSLELGDSALYFCASSVRDRLYTEAFFGQGTRLTVV.

The chain joins TRBV27 to TRBJ2-3; D perhaps matches TRBD2 (6 bases). Trimming took off 6 bases at V and 3 bases at J, with 22 bases between the two ends. The CDR3 consists of 17 residues. Looked up from germline, CDR1 is MNHEY and CDR2 is SMNVEV (reference sequence). The CDR3 nucleotides read TGTGCCAGCAGGTTTAATAGTCTCGGGGGAGGAACAGATACGCAGTATTTT. Residues: CASRFNSLGGGTDTQYF.

The chain employs TRBV4-3 and TRBJ2-7; 7 nucleotides line up with TRBD2. The CDR3 loop spans 16 amino acids. The V and J ends lost 0 bases and 4 bases, in that order; junction bases with no gene match: 9. Germline V gene sequence: CDR1 LGHNA, CDR2 YSLEER. The DNA of the CDR3 is TGCGCCAGCAGCCAAGAAGGGCGAGCGGGGAGGTACGAGCAGTACTTC. Protein product: CASSQEGRAGRYEQYF.

This rearrangement joins TRBV6-5 to TRBJ1-4; tentatively, D is TRBD1 (5 bases). The germline V gene encodes CDR1 MNHEY and CDR2 SVGAGI. The CDR3 loop spans 14 amino acids. The V and J ends lost 2 bases and 8 bases respectively, with 12 bases between them. This CDR3 is CASSYGGGEEKLFF. The CDR3 DNA reads TGTGCCAGCAGTTACGGCGGGGGGGAAGAAAAACTGTTTTTT.

CDR3 region: CASSQEGVEGPKSTEAFF. As DNA, the CDR3 is TGTGCCAGCAGCCAAGAGGGGGTGGAGGGACCCAAGAGCACTGAAGCTTTCTTT. The rearrangement joins TRBV3-1 (or the pseudogene TRBV3-2) to TRBJ1-1, with a possible D match to TRBD1 (5 bases). The CDR3 consists of 18 residues. Germline CDR1 is LGHDT and CDR2 is YNNKEL (reference sequence). Trimming took off 0 bases at V and 4 bases at J, with 21 bases between the two ends.

This rearrangement joins TRBV6-6 to TRBJ1-2, with a tentative D call TRBD1 (5 bases). Germline CDR1 is MNHNY and CDR2 is SVGAGI (reference sequence). This CDR3 contains 14 residues. The germline V and J ends were trimmed by 2 bases and 8 bases, with 15 bases remaining between them. CDR3 DNA: TGTGCCAGCAGTTACAGGACGGGGGTCCACGGCTACACCTTC. It is translated as CASSYRTGVHGYTF.

V and J are TRBV5-1 and TRBJ2-3; 7 bases line up with TRBD2. CDR3 size: 13 residues. After removal of 2 bases from V and 3 bases from J, the junction contained 0 bases not matched to a gene. The germline V gene encodes CDR1 SGHRS and CDR2 YFSETQ. Here the CDR3 reads CASSLAGTDTQYF. The DNA for the CDR3 is TGCGCCAGCAGCTTAGCGGGAACAGATACGCAGTATTTT.

This clone was seen a few times. This chain links TRBV7-9 with TRBJ1-2; possibly TRBD1 for D (5 bases). From germline, CDR1 is SEHNR and CDR2 FQNEAQ (reference sequence). Trimming removed 2 bases from V and 8 bases from J, with 9 bases in between. The CDR3 spans 12 residues. CDR3: CASSLKGEGYTF. The CDR3 coding sequence is TGTGCCAGCAGCTTAAAAGGGGAGGGCTACACCTTC.

CDR3 coding DNA: TGTGCCAGCAGCCTCGGACAGGGGAGAGGGTCACCCCTCCACTTT. Encoded protein: CASSLGQGRGSPLHF. The chain employs TRBV14 and TRBJ1-6; 9 nucleotides line up with TRBD1. The CDR3 contains 15 residues. The J segment lost 10 bases and the V segment lost 4 bases, leaving 8 bases of the junction unmatched. Germline lookup yields CDR1 SGHDN and CDR2 FVKESK. Full variable domain (remainder filled in from reference TRBV14 and TRBJ1-6): EAGVTQFPSHSVIEKGQTVTLRCDPISGHDNLYWYRRVMGKEIKFLLHFVKESKQDESGMPNNRFLAERTGGTYSTLKVQPAELEDSGVYFCASSLGQGRGSPLHFGNGTRLTVT.

The V and J genes are TRBV15 and TRBJ1-2; a possible D gene is TRBD1 (5 bases). This CDR3 spans 15 amino acids. Trimming cost V 3 bases and J 4 bases, with 15 bases left between them. Per the germline V gene, CDR1 is LNHNV and CDR2 is YYDKDF (reference sequence). The CDR3 sequence: CATSSRLGGGYGYTF. The CDR3 nucleotides are TGTGCCACCAGCAGTCGCTTGGGGGGGGGCTATGGCTACACCTTC.

The V and J genes are TRBV2 and TRBJ1-5; 8 bases are shared with TRBD1. The CDR3 loop spans 13 amino acids. After removal of 8 bases from V and 5 bases from J, the junction contained 5 bases not matched to a gene. CDR1 and CDR2 from the germline V gene are SNHLY and FYNNEI. Here the CDR3 DNA reads TGTGCCAGCCACGGGACAGGAGATCAGCCCCAGCATTTT. The encoded protein is CASHGTGDQPQHF. The whole variable domain, filled in from reference TRBV2 and TRBJ1-5, reads EPEVTQTPSHQVTQMGQEVILRCVPISNHLYFYWYRQILGQKVEFLVSFYNNEISEKSEIFDDQFSVERPDGSNFTLKIRSTKLEDSAMYFCASHGTGDQPQHFGDGTRLSIL.

The chain links TRBV12-5 to TRBJ1-3, with D maybe TRBD1 (5 bases). V lost 2 bases to trimming and J lost 7 bases, with 12 bases between them. The V gene's germline CDR1 is LGHNT and CDR2 FRNRAP. CDR3 length: 14 amino acids. This chain's CDR3 is CASGLPGKGNTIYF. The CDR3 DNA is TGTGCTAGTGGTTTGCCAGGGAAGGGGAACACCATATATTTT.